This TCR beta chain was recovered during a study of blood T cells in healthy people across ages. Using a J-beta primer mix together with a sample-barcoded 5' primer, a second PCR was run for roughly 6 to 12 cycles. Researchers report that each sample yielded at least 3 million CDR3-containing paired-end reads. Each CDR3 protein gets one entry after TCRdb re-called the 5' RACE reads with MiXCR. The table includes about 510,000 distinct CDR3 sequences, 25% to 35% detected once. The CDR3 covers 13 residues. The germline V gene encodes CDR1 MNHEY and CDR2 SMNVEV (reference sequence). This clonotype has a handful of counts. Another study also made use of these data, one on T cells of mothers and their children. That study adds: Researchers found no T cell clones that were persistent and microchimeric.

This TCR was recovered from a boy aged 2 to 10 in good health. The sequenced sample was blood. The chain couples TRBV27 to TRBJ2-5; possibly TRBD1 for D (6 bases). The closer fit of TRBJ2-7 to the DNA end suggests the J call may be wrong. This chain's CDR3 is CASSLQGPNEQYF. CDR3 sequence (DNA): TGTGCCAGCAGTTTGCAGGGGCCCAACGAGCAGTACTTC.